Presented here are 8 T cell receptor beta chains from one specimen sequenced in a study of blood T cells in healthy people across ages. The use of a sample-barcoded 5' primer and a J-beta primer mix characterized a second PCR of about 7 to 12 cycles. TCRdb itself ran the 5' RACE reads through MiXCR, one entry per CDR3 protein. The sample carries 550,000 to 650,000 distinct CDR3 sequences, about 30% recorded once. The specimen sequenced was blood. The receptors stem from a woman aged 80 or over in good health.

This clonotype has at least ten counts. The chain recombines TRBV29-1 with TRBJ1-1; 7 positions match TRBD1. V gave up 4 bases and J gave up 5 bases; unmatched junction bases: 10. The CDR3 spans 14 residues. Germline V gene lookup returns CDR1 SQVTM and CDR2 ANQGSEA. For the CDR3, the DNA is TGCAGCGTTGTACCGACAGGGTTCATGACTGAAGCTTTCTTT. Protein product: CSVVPTGFMTEAFF. The variable domain in full, completed from reference TRBV29-1 and TRBJ1-1, reads SAVISQKPSRDICQRGTSLTIQCQVDSQVTMMFWYRQQPGQSLTLIATANQGSEATYESGFVIDKFPISRPNLTFSTLTVSNMSPEDSSIYLCSVVPTGFMTEAFFGQGTRLTVV.

Turning to this clonotype: A read error is possible here, since a much larger clone lies one base away. The chain employs TRBV7-2 and TRBJ1-1, with a tentative D call TRBD1 (5 bases). Germline V gene sequence: CDR1 SGHTA, CDR2 FQGNSA. The CDR3 spans 14 residues. The chain's CDR3 is CVSSSLTASTEAFF. The CDR3 nucleotides are TGTGTCAGCAGCTCCTTGACAGCGAGCACTGAAGCTTTCTTT. Supplemented by reference TRBV7-2 and TRBJ1-1, the full variable domain reads GAGVSQSPSNKVTEKGKDVELRCDPISGHTALYWYRQSLGQGLEFLIYFQGNSAPDKSGLPSDRFSAERTGGSVSTLTIQRTQQEDSAVYLCVSSSLTASTEAFFGQGTRLTVV.

Remarks on this clonotype: A much larger clone differs by one base, so this may be a read error. This chain links TRBV5-1 with TRBJ2-5; D not resolved. V was shortened by 4 bases and J by 5 bases, with 12 bases between the two germline ends. CDR3 length equals 13 residues. CDR1 and CDR2 from the germline V gene are SGHRS and YFSETQ. CDR3 protein: CASSQLIRETQYF. The DNA of the CDR3 is TGCGCCAGCAGCCAATTAATTCGGGAGACCCAGTACTTC. The whole variable domain, filled in from reference TRBV5-1 and TRBJ2-5, reads KAGVTQTPRYLIKTRGQQVTLSCSPISGHRSVSWYQQTPGQGLQFLFEYFSETQRNKGNFPGRFSGRQFSNSRSEMNVSTLELGDSALYLCASSQLIRETQYFGPGTRLLVL.

There are a few counts of this clonotype. A much larger clonotype is one base distant, so this may be a read error. The chain has TRBV5-6 and TRBJ2-5; D unclear. CDR1 and CDR2 from the germline V gene are SGHDT and YYEEEE. The CDR3 covers 14 residues. Trimming removed 3 bases at V and 1 base at J, with 10 bases between. This CDR3 is CASSWAPVQETQYF. CDR3 sequence (DNA): TGTGCCAGCAGCTGGGCCCCGGTCCAAGAGACCCAGTACTTC.

Turning to this clonotype: At one boundary the junction diverges from the germline segment, which might be a read error. This chain joins TRBV11-2 and TRBJ2-3, with D perhaps matching TRBD1 or TRBD2 (6 bases each). CDR3 length equals 16 residues. Per germline, CDR1 SGHAT and CDR2 FQNNGV. The DNA of the CDR3 is TGTGTCAGCAGCTTACGAGGCGGGACAAGGACAGATACGCAGTATTTT. This encodes CVSSLRGGTRTDTQYF.

The rearrangement links TRBV6-6 to TRBJ2-2, with 11 nucleotides matching TRBD1. The CDR3 contains 16 residues. With 6 bases clipped from V and 2 bases from J, the junction kept 5 bases outside the gene matches. CDR1 is MNHNY, CDR2 SVGAGI, per germline (reference sequence). CDR3 in DNA: TGTGCCAGCAGGCGAGGACAGGGGGCAAACACCGGGGAGCTGTTTTTT. It codes for CASRRGQGANTGELFF.

This chain links TRBV7-2 with TRBJ2-7; D gene ambiguous. Per the germline V gene, CDR1 is SGHTA and CDR2 is FQGNSA. The CDR3 is made up of 13 amino acids. Trimming left V 0 bases short and J 7 bases short, with 10 bases between. The CDR3 here is CASSLAVRDEQYF. The CDR3 DNA follows: TGTGCCAGCAGCTTAGCGGTGCGAGATGAGCAGTACTTC.

This chain uses TRBV4-1 with TRBJ2-2; weak D call: TRBD2 (7 bases). The CDR3 runs to 16 residues. The ends were cut back, 2 bases at V and 4 bases at J, with 14 bases in the middle. The germline V gene has CDR1 MGHRA and CDR2 YSYEKL. The CDR3 spells CASSQPGGRVTGELFF. The CDR3 DNA follows: TGCGCCAGCAGCCAACCCGGGGGGCGGGTCACCGGGGAGCTGTTTTTT.